Listed below are T cell receptor beta chains from one sample, sequenced in a study of CD8+CD57+ T cells in acquired aplastic anemia. TCRdb re-derived calls from the reads in MiXCR, one entry per CDR3 protein. The table records under 200,000 distinct CDR3 sequences, nearly 50% of them present only once. Input material: sorted CD4+, CD8+, or CD8+CD57+ T cells (not recorded which) from PBMCs. Source of these receptors: a human donor with aplastic anemia. The CDR3 runs from the conserved cysteine through the conserved F or W. D genes are given only for firm matches. Size tells how often a clone was seen (once, few, many) or the class of an expanded clone, and some rows leave it out.

>few|.|TRBJ1-1|TRBV20-1
CSARLTGSEAFF
TGCAGTGCTAGGCTCACAGGGTCTGAAGCTTTCTTT
>few|.|TRBJ1-1|TRBV10-1
CASSESYGTSQAFF
TGCGCCAGCAGTGAGTCGTACGGGACAAGTCAAGCTTTCTTT
>.|.|TRBJ2-5|TRBV10-2
CASSYTQGDQETQYF
TGCGCCAGCAGCTACACACAGGGAGATCAAGAGACCCAGTACTTC
>.|TRBD1|TRBJ2-7|TRBV19
CASSTWTGDSYEQYF
TGTGCCAGTAGTACTTGGACAGGGGACTCCTACGAGCAGTACTTC
>.|.|TRBJ2-5|TRBV9
CASSTDSLETQYF
TGTGCCAGCAGCACAGACTCGCTAGAGACCCAGTACTTC
>many|.|TRBJ1-2|TRBV19
CASSMGYGYTF
TGTGCCAGTAGTATGGGCTATGGCTACACCTTC
>many|TRBD1|TRBJ2-1|TRBV24-1
CATSEGQGLVSYNEQFF
TGTGCCACCAGTGAAGGACAGGGACTGGTTTCCTACAATGAGCAGTTCTTC
>.|.|TRBJ2-7|TRBV24-1
CASGSGTHSYEQYF
TGTGCCTCAGGGTCCGGGACTCACTCCTACGAGCAGTACTTC
>many|TRBD2|TRBJ2-1|TRBV29-1
CSVGTSGLSSYNEQFF
TGCAGCGTTGGGACTAGCGGGTTGAGCTCCTACAATGAGCAGTTCTTC
>.|.|TRBJ2-7|TRBV29-1
CSVEPTGAHEQYF
TGCAGCGTTGAACCTACGGGGGCCCACGAGCAGTACTTC
>.|.|TRBJ2-5|TRBV7-8
CASSSEGETQYF
TGTGCCAGCAGCTCGGAGGGGGAGACCCAGTACTTC
>.|TRBD1|TRBJ1-5|TRBV24-1
CATSDPRTGIQPQHF
TGTGCCACCAGTGACCCTCGGACAGGGATTCAGCCCCAGCATTTT
>.|TRBD1|TRBJ1-5|TRBV7-2
CASRGTGGNQPQHF
TGTGCCAGCAGGGGGACAGGCGGCAATCAGCCCCAGCATTTT
>few|TRBD2|TRBJ2-7|TRBV7-8
CASSLDGRGYEQYF
TGTGCCAGCAGCTTAGACGGGAGGGGATACGAGCAGTACTTC
>.|TRBD1|TRBJ2-5|TRBV19
CASSIGGDSRKTQYF
TGTGCCAGTAGTATAGGTGGGGACAGTCGGAAGACCCAGTACTTC
>.|.|TRBJ2-5|TRBV5-8
CASSFDRGNQKETQYF
TGTGCCAGCAGCTTTGATCGGGGGAACCAAAAAGAGACCCAGTACTTC
>.|.|TRBJ2-5|TRBV7-2
CASSSHGDNQETQYF
TGTGCCAGCAGCTCCCATGGGGACAACCAAGAGACCCAGTACTTC
>.|TRBD1|TRBJ2-7|TRBV29-1
CSVIGQTGGVDEQYF
TGCAGCGTTATTGGTCAAACAGGGGGCGTCGACGAGCAGTACTTC
>.|.|TRBJ1-1|TRBV7-9
CASSLADGGTEAFF
TGTGCCAGCAGCTTAGCGGATGGGGGCACTGAAGCTTTCTTT
>.|.|TRBJ1-3|TRBV15
CATSRKGGNTIYF
TGTGCCACCAGCAGAAAGGGGGGAAACACCATATATTTT
>.|TRBD1|TRBJ1-1|TRBV14
CASSQDGRDRQAFF
TGTGCCAGCAGCCAAGACGGCCGGGACAGGCAAGCTTTCTTT
>many|.|TRBJ1-1|TRBV6-5
CASSYSWDRDTEAFF
TGTGCCAGCAGTTACTCGTGGGACCGGGACACTGAAGCTTTCTTT
>many|TRBD1|TRBJ2-7|TRBV9
CASTLGQDLTYEQYF
TGTGCCAGCACCCTAGGACAGGATCTCACCTACGAGCAGTACTTC
>.|TRBD2|TRBJ2-3|TRBV11-2
CASSLRSSGGTDTQYF
TGTGCCAGCAGCCTGAGGTCTAGCGGGGGGACTGATACGCAGTATTTT
>many|TRBD1|TRBJ1-1|TRBV9
CASTRSGTGGYTEAFF
TGTGCCAGCACCCGTAGTGGGACAGGAGGGTACACTGAAGCTTTCTTT
>.|.|TRBJ2-1|TRBV20-1
CSAYIQGTLGNEQFF
TGCAGCGCTTATATACAGGGTACACTTGGCAATGAGCAGTTCTTC
>.|.|TRBJ2-7|TRBV10-2
CASTSSPGSSYEQYF
TGCGCCAGCACCTCGTCCCCAGGGAGCTCCTACGAGCAGTACTTC
>few|.|TRBJ2-3|TRBV10-3
CAISWRGGTDTQYF
TGTGCCATCTCGTGGCGGGGAGGCACAGATACGCAGTATTTT
>few|TRBD1|TRBJ1-1|TRBV10-3
CAIGQGGHTEAFF
TGTGCCATCGGACAGGGGGGACACACTGAAGCTTTCTTT
>.|.|TRBJ2-7|TRBV20-1
CSAYDRSAYEQYF
TGCAGTGCTTACGACAGATCAGCCTACGAGCAGTACTTC
>many|TRBD1|TRBJ2-1|TRBV5-1
CASSLMGQGMNEQFF
TGCGCCAGCAGCTTGATGGGACAGGGTATGAATGAGCAGTTCTTC